What follows are 14 T cell receptor beta chains derived from one specimen sequenced in a study of blood T cell repertoires in COVID-19. Only in-frame clones appear in the TCRdb table, and some are missing; sequencing was by immunoSEQ multiplex PCR. The sample contains a few hundred thousand clones, 80% to 90% of which appear only once. Source material: PBMCs or T cells enriched from blood (not recorded which). The receptors here all came from a woman between 45 and 60 years old who had been exposed to COVID-19.

This clone was seen only a few times. The rearrangement links TRBV19 to TRBJ1-1, with D perhaps TRBD1 (5 bases). This CDR3 is 15 amino acids long. Germline CDR1 reads LNHDA; CDR2 reads SQIVND (reference sequence). The ends were cut back, 6 bases at V and 0 bases at J, with 14 bases in the middle. The CDR3 spells CASSGGTIMNTEAFF. The DNA for the CDR3 is TGTGCCAGTAGCGGGGGAACCATAATGAACACTGAAGCTTTCTTT.

The rearrangement links TRBV7-2 to TRBJ2-7; D unclear. Germline CDR1 reads SGHTA; CDR2 reads FQGNSA. The CDR3 has 14 residues. V gave up 5 bases and J gave up 6 bases, with 17 bases separating them. The CDR3 is CASSLIVLSGEQYF. The CDR3, as DNA: TGTGCCAGCAGCCTTATCGTCCTTAGTGGCGAGCAGTACTTC.

The gene calls are TRBV29-1 and TRBJ1-2; TRBD1 is a possible D gene (5 bases). V was cut by 5 bases and J by 8 bases, with 15 bases left in between. The length of the CDR3 is 12 residues. Per the germline V gene, CDR1 is SQVTM and CDR2 is ANQGSEA. CDR3 loop: CSVTSGGEGYTF. The CDR3 nucleotides are TGCAGCGTTACATCCGGGGGGGAAGGCTACACCTTC.

This chain joins TRBV11-1 and TRBJ2-7, with a weak D call TRBD1 (6 bases). CDR3 length equals 13 residues. Per germline, CDR1 SGHAT and CDR2 FQDESV (reference sequence). V dropped 1 base and J dropped 4 bases, with 8 bases sitting between them. CDR3 sequence reads: CASSLGQVYEQYF. The CDR3 coding sequence is TGTGCCAGCAGCTTAGGACAGGTATACGAGCAGTACTTC.

The CDR3 is CATRFGRGTGASEQYF. The DNA for the CDR3 is TGCGCCACCCGTTTCGGCAGGGGGACAGGGGCGAGCGAGCAGTACTTC. The V call is TRBV10-2, the J call TRBJ2-7, with TRBD1 matching 10 bases. The CDR3 is 16 residues long. V trimming: 10 bases; J trimming: 6 bases; junction bases outside the gene matches: 18. Germline CDR1 WSHSY, CDR2 SAAADI.

The chain recombines TRBV6-1 with TRBJ1-2; a possible D gene is TRBD1 (5 bases). CDR3 length equals 13 residues. Trimming left V 1 base short and J 5 bases short, with 8 bases between. Germline lookup yields CDR1 MNHNS and CDR2 SASEGT. This CDR3 reads CASSEGGGYGYTF. The CDR3 DNA reads as TGTGCCAGCAGTGAAGGGGGGGGTTATGGCTACACCTTC.

The V call is TRBV5-4, the J call TRBJ1-1; a weak D match, TRBD1 (6 bases). The germline gives CDR1 SGHNT, CDR2 YYREEE (reference sequence). This CDR3 has 13 residues. Trimming stripped 4 bases from V and 4 bases from J, with 11 bases between. CDR3 DNA: TGTGCCAGCAGCGCGGGGGGGGCCACTGAAGCTTTCTTT. Translation: CASSAGGATEAFF.

This chain connects TRBV7-9 to TRBJ1-5, with a possible D match to TRBD1 (6 bases). V shed 3 bases and J shed 2 bases, with 8 bases lying between them. CDR3 length: 14 amino acids. CDR1 is SEHNR, CDR2 FQNEAQ, per germline (reference sequence). CDR3 amino acids: CASSFSGGNQPQHF. The CDR3 DNA reads as TGTGCCAGCAGCTTCTCAGGGGGCAATCAGCCCCAGCATTTT.

The V and J genes are TRBV30 and TRBJ1-6, with a tentative D call TRBD1 (5 bases). Germline values: CDR1 GTSNPN, CDR2 SVGIG (reference sequence). This CDR3 has 17 residues. The V end lost 5 bases, the J end lost 7 bases, and 24 bases lay between the germline ends. The CDR3 sequence is CAWAHLRGGTGNSPLHF. The CDR3 DNA reads as TGTGCCTGGGCTCACCTCCGCGGGGGGACCGGGAATTCACCCCTCCACTTT. The full variable domain, its missing parts supplied by reference TRBV30 and TRBJ1-6, is SQTIHQWPATLVQPVGSPLSLECTVEGTSNPNLYWYRQAAGRGLQLLFYSVGIGQISSEVPQNLSASRPQDRQFILSSKKLLLSDSGFYLCAWAHLRGGTGNSPLHFGNGTRLTVT.

The V call is TRBV3-1 (or the pseudogene TRBV3-2), the J call TRBJ1-2, with TRBD1 identical over 9 bases. The germline V gene encodes CDR1 LGHDT and CDR2 YNNKEL (reference sequence). This CDR3 comprises 13 residues. Trimming at V came to 3 bases and at J to 8 bases, leaving 4 bases not matched to a gene. DNA for the CDR3: TGTGCCAGCAGCCAGGGACAGGGTAGAGGCTACACCTTC. Protein sequence: CASSQGQGRGYTF.

The chain has TRBV19 and TRBJ1-1; D possibly corresponds to TRBD1 (6 bases). This CDR3 contains 14 residues. Germline-derived CDR1 and CDR2 are LNHDA and SQIVND (reference sequence). The germline V and J ends were trimmed by 2 bases and 5 bases, with 12 bases remaining between them. CDR3 amino acids: CASSISGGRTEAFF. CDR3 in DNA: TGTGCCAGTAGTATAAGCGGGGGGCGGACTGAAGCTTTCTTT.

The V call is TRBV7-6, the J call TRBJ2-3; 9 nucleotides agree with TRBD2. The V gene's germline CDR1 is SGHVS and CDR2 FNYEAQ. V was clipped by 1 base and J by 7 bases; unmatched bases: 9. CDR3 length equals 16 residues. The CDR3 sequence is CASSLGSGGPENTQYF. The CDR3 bases are TGTGCCAGCAGCTTAGGCAGCGGGGGGCCGGAGAATACGCAGTATTTT.

This clone was detected only a few times. The V and J genes are TRBV18 and TRBJ2-6; possibly TRBD2 for D (6 bases). Trimming cost V 5 bases and J 2 bases, with 16 bases left between them. The germline V gene has CDR1 KGHSH and CDR2 LQKENI. This CDR3 contains 17 residues. CDR3 nucleotide sequence: TGTGCCAGCTCAAAGGGACTTCCTTACGCTGGGGCCAACGTCCTGACTTTC. This sequence encodes CASSKGLPYAGANVLTF.

This rearrangement joins TRBV9 to TRBJ2-7; 10 nucleotides match TRBD1. Germline V gene lookup returns CDR1 SGDLS and CDR2 YYNGEE. J lost 7 bases, V lost 8 bases, and 12 bases had no gene match. The CDR3 contains 14 residues. CDR3: CASSSGTGDREQYF. DNA of the CDR3: TGTGCCAGTAGCTCTGGGACAGGGGATAGAGAGCAGTACTTC. Complete variable domain (other parts from reference TRBV9 and TRBJ2-7): DSGVTQTPKHLITATGQRVTLRCSPRSGDLSVYWYQQSLDQGLQFLIQYYNGEERAKGNILERFSAQQFPDLHSELNLSSLELGDSALYFCASSSGTGDREQYFGPGTRLTVT.